Listed here are 20 T cell receptor beta chains from one sample, sequenced in a study of T cells expressing NK-cell markers. From the 5' RACE reads, TCRdb lists one entry per CDR3 protein and no DNA. Found here are approximately 460,000 distinct CDR3 sequences; the top ten clones hold 6% to 8%. Sequencing was performed on blood T cells: a sorted CD56 or NKG2C T cell subset, CD4+ or CD8+ T cells, or bulk PBMC T cells (not recorded which). Receptors originate from a woman aged 18 to 75 in good health.

The genes are TRBV20-1 and TRBJ2-7; TCRdb's D call of TRBD2 is untestable without DNA. The CDR3 covers 15 residues. Germline CDR1 DFQATT, CDR2 SNEGSKA (reference sequence). The chain's CDR3 is CSAGYGTSTIYEQYF.

The chain carries TRBV5-1 and TRBJ2-2; TCRdb's D gene call, TRBD1, goes unchecked for lack of DNA. Germline CDR1 SGHRS, CDR2 YFSETQ. This CDR3 contains 15 residues. CDR3 region: CASSLEGGNTGELFF.

The rearrangement joins TRBV13 to TRBJ2-7; TCRdb lists TRBD2, though no DNA is available to test this call. Germline loops: CDR1 PRHDT, CDR2 FYEKMQ (reference sequence). CDR3 length: 15 amino acids. CDR3 amino acids: CASSIAGTLSYEQYF.

V gene TRBV7-2 combines with J gene TRBJ1-5; TCRdb lists TRBD1, though no DNA is available to test this call. Germline V gene sequence: CDR1 SGHTA, CDR2 FQGNSA. CDR3 length: 15 residues. The CDR3 sequence: CASSLGWGQGQPQHF.

The chain employs TRBV3-1 and TRBJ2-6; absent DNA, TCRdb's TRBD1 call cannot be checked. Germline V lookup: CDR1 LGHDT, CDR2 YNNKEL (reference sequence). The CDR3 spans 16 residues. CDR3 sequence reads: CASSQVSGAGANVLTF.

This chain uses TRBV20-1 with TRBJ2-2; the D gene TCRdb calls, TRBD1, cannot be checked with no DNA. The germline V gene encodes CDR1 DFQATT and CDR2 SNEGSKA (reference sequence). The CDR3 sequence is 16 residues long. The chain's CDR3 is CSAKRIPAGGPGELFF.

The rearrangement links TRBV6-1 to TRBJ2-1; TCRdb picks TRBD2, but there is no DNA to check that call. Germline V gives CDR1 MNHNS, CDR2 SASEGT. This CDR3 region has 14 residues. The CDR3 sequence is CASPTSGGYNEQFF.

This chain uses TRBV9 with TRBJ2-3; the TRBD2 assignment by TCRdb is unverifiable without DNA. The germline V gene has CDR1 SGDLS and CDR2 YYNGEE. This CDR3 has 14 amino acids. The CDR3: CASSVLAGADTQYF.

This chain connects TRBV5-6 to TRBJ1-4. The CDR3 is 14 amino acids. CDR1 is SGHDT and CDR2 is YYEEEE in the germline V gene. CDR3 in amino acids: CASSLDPENEKLFF.

The chain links TRBV12-3 or TRBV12-4 to TRBJ1-1. The CDR3 loop spans 14 amino acids. CDR3 sequence reads: CASSRRAANTEAFF.

This chain connects TRBV20-1 to TRBJ2-5; TCRdb lists TRBD2, though no DNA is available to test this call. Germline V gene sequence: CDR1 DFQATT, CDR2 SNEGSKA (reference sequence). The CDR3 is 14 residues long. CDR3: CSARVRVGQETQYF.

V usage is TRBV29-1 and J usage is TRBJ2-1; TCRdb gives TRBD2 as the D gene, but with no DNA this cannot be confirmed. CDR3 length: 13 amino acids. Per germline, CDR1 SQVTM and CDR2 ANQGSEA. The CDR3 spells CSVVVLAGNEQFF.

The chain has TRBV6-5 and TRBJ2-1; TCRdb names TRBD1, which stays unverified in the absence of DNA. The CDR3 spans 15 residues. Germline V gives CDR1 MNHEY, CDR2 SVGAGI. The chain's CDR3 is CASRRRDRGLGEQFF.

The V gene is TRBV14, the J gene TRBJ1-2; the TCRdb call, TRBD1, lacks DNA for checking. The CDR3 length is 16 residues. Germline CDR1 and CDR2: SGHDN and FVKESK. The CDR3 is CASSQEIGTLGYGYTF.

The chain has TRBV24-1 and TRBJ2-5; TCRdb's D call of TRBD1 is untestable without DNA. This CDR3 has 17 amino acids. CDR1 is KGHDR and CDR2 is SFDVKD in the germline V gene. The chain's CDR3 is CATSDLALGQGEETQYF.

The rearrangement links TRBV18 to TRBJ2-2; no DNA is available, so the TRBD2 call from TCRdb remains unchecked. The germline CDR1 and CDR2 sequences are KGHSH and LQKENI. The CDR3 spans 17 residues. CDR3 residues: CASSPALAGYNTGELFF. The whole variable domain, filled in from reference TRBV18 and TRBJ2-2, reads NAGVMQNPRHLVRRRGQEARLRCSPMKGHSHVYWYRQLPEEGLKFMVYLQKENIIDESGMPKERFSAEFPKEGPSILRIQQVVRGDSAAYFCASSPALAGYNTGELFFGEGSRLTVL.

The CDR3 reads CASSLAPGPYNEQFF. The genes are TRBV7-8 and TRBJ2-1; TCRdb lists TRBD1, though no DNA is available to test this call. Germline V gene sequence: CDR1 SGHVS, CDR2 FQNEAQ. CDR3 length: 15 residues. Looking up the rest from reference TRBV7-8 and TRBJ2-1 gives the full variable domain: GAGVSQSPRYKVAKRGQDVALRCDPISGHVSLFWYQQALGQGPEFLTYFQNEAQLDKSGLPSDRFFAERPEGSVSTLKIQRTQQEDSAVYLCASSLAPGPYNEQFFGPGTRLTVL.

The rearrangement joins TRBV12-3 or TRBV12-4 to TRBJ2-1; the D call from TCRdb, TRBD2, cannot be confirmed without DNA. This CDR3 comprises 18 residues. The CDR3 is CASNPHPLGTRSGYEQFF.

The CDR3: CASSSNGRDLYGYTF. The chain uses TRBV7-9 and TRBJ1-2. This CDR3 has 15 amino acids. Germline loops: CDR1 SEHNR, CDR2 FQNEAQ (reference sequence).

V usage is TRBV12-3 or TRBV12-4 and J usage is TRBJ1-2; the TRBD1 assignment by TCRdb is unverifiable without DNA. This CDR3 has 14 amino acids. This chain's CDR3 is CASSLYQGDYGYTF.